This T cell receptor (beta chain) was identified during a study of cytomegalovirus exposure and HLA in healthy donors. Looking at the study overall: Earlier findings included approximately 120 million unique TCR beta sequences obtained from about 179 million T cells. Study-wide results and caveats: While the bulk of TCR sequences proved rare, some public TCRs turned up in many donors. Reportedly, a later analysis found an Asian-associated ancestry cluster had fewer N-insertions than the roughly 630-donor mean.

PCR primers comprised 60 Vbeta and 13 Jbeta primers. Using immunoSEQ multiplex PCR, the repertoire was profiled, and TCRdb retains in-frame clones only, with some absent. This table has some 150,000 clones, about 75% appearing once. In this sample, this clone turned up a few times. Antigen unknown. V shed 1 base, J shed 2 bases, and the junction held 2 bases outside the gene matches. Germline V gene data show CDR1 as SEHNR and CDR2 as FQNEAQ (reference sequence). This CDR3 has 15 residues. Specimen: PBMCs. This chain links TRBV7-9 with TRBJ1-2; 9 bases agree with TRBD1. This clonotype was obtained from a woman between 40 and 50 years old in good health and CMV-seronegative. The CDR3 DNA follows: TGTGCCAGCAGCTTAGAGACAGGGGGGAACTATGGCTACACCTTC. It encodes CASSLETGGNYGYTF.